This T cell receptor (beta chain) was sequenced during a study of immune evolution from preneoplasia to lung adenocarcinoma. On this clone: The same CDR3 also results from other DNA sequences found in this sample.

The ends were cut back, 5 bases at V and 3 bases at J, with 13 bases in the middle. In germline, CDR1 is SQVTM, CDR2 ANQGSEA. The CDR3 has 13 amino acids. Only in-frame clones appear in the TCRdb table, and some are missing; sequencing was by immunoSEQ multiplex PCR. The sample carries 6,000 or so clones, roughly 77% recorded once. This sequence originates from a person aged 55-79 years with lung adenocarcinoma. This chain links TRBV29-1 with TRBJ1-1; D perhaps matches TRBD1 (6 bases). The sample was FFPE adjacent normal lung tissue. The CDR3 spells CSVSVGGDTEAFF. Here the CDR3 DNA reads TGCAGCGTTTCCGTAGGGGGGGACACTGAAGCTTTCTTT.